The 10 T cell receptor beta chains below all came from one sample that was sequenced in a study of blood T cell repertoires in COVID-19. The protocol was immunoSEQ multiplex PCR, while the TCRdb copy is restricted to in-frame clones and leaves out a portion. The data show roughly 180,000 clones, 80% to 90% seen once. Sequencing was carried out using PBMCs or T cells enriched from blood (not recorded which). These receptors were obtained from a woman aged 45-59 years in a cohort exposed to, infected with or recovered from COVID-19 (not recorded which).

J is TRBJ2-2 and V is TRBV7-9; D is ambiguous. V shed 5 bases and J shed 5 bases, with 9 bases lying between them. The CDR3 runs 13 residues. Per germline, CDR1 SEHNR and CDR2 FQNEAQ (reference sequence). CDR3 nucleotide sequence: TGTGCCAGCAGCCCTGACTGGACCGGGGAGCTGTTTTTT. Translating it yields CASSPDWTGELFF.

V gene TRBV5-1 combines with J gene TRBJ1-1, with D possibly being TRBD1 (5 bases). Germline assignment: CDR1 SGHRS and CDR2 YFSETQ. This CDR3 is 13 amino acids long. The ends were cut back, 4 bases at V and 3 bases at J, with 10 bases in the middle. In nucleotides, the CDR3 is TGCGCCAGCAGCATTGGGGGGGACACTGAAGCTTTCTTT. Translated, it gives CASSIGGDTEAFF.

V gene TRBV2 combines with J gene TRBJ1-1; 7 nucleotides agree with TRBD1. CDR1 SNHLY and CDR2 FYNNEI come from the germline V gene. The CDR3 consists of 14 residues. Trimming took 1 base from V and 4 from J; bases not matched to a gene: 3. The DNA of the CDR3 is TGTGCCAGCAGTGAAGAGACAGGGACCACTGAAGCTTTCTTT. Its translation: CASSEETGTTEAFF.

The chain is built from TRBV7-6 and TRBJ2-4, with TRBD1 matching over 12 bases. The CDR3 spans 13 residues. The trim removed 6 bases at V and 10 bases at J, leaving 4 bases unmatched. Germline V CDR1 and CDR2: SGHVS, FNYEAQ. The CDR3 here is CASSSGQGAIQYF. The CDR3 bases are TGTGCCAGCAGTTCGGGACAGGGGGCAATTCAGTACTTC.

This clone has only one observation. V usage is TRBV9 and J usage is TRBJ1-5; the D gene is possibly TRBD1 (5 bases). This CDR3 has 14 amino acids. Between the trimmed V and J ends, which lost 0 bases and 1 base, there was a span of 5 bases. Looked up from germline, CDR1 is SGDLS and CDR2 is YYNGEE. CDR3: CASSVGQSNQPQHF. The CDR3 DNA reads TGTGCCAGCAGCGTAGGACAGAGCAATCAGCCCCAGCATTTT.

The genes are TRBV30 and TRBJ1-2; TRBD1 is a possible D gene (5 bases). Germline CDR1 is GTSNPN and CDR2 is SVGIG (reference sequence). The length of the CDR3 is 15 residues. The V end was cut by 5 bases, the J end by 0 bases, with 16 bases between. CDR3 in DNA: TGTGCCTGGCTTATGTGGGGCAAAGCTAACTATGGCTACACCTTC. Translating it yields CAWLMWGKANYGYTF.

The J gene is TRBJ2-1, the V gene TRBV25-1; 16 nucleotides line up with TRBD2. The V and J ends lost 5 bases and 7 bases, in that order; junction bases with no gene match: 5. The CDR3 runs to 16 residues. Looked up from germline, CDR1 is MGHDK and CDR2 is SYGVNS. CDR3 in amino acids: CASSKGTSGRANEQFF. As DNA, the CDR3 is TGTGCCAGCAGTAAAGGGACTAGCGGGAGGGCAAATGAGCAGTTCTTC.

The chain couples TRBV7-2 to TRBJ2-7; TRBD2 agrees at 9 bases. The CDR3 length is 16 residues. Germline V lookup: CDR1 SGHTA, CDR2 FQGNSA. The V and J ends lost 3 bases and 6 bases, in that order; junction bases with no gene match: 12. CDR3 region: CASSFSTSGILVEQYF. Here the CDR3 DNA reads TGTGCCAGCAGCTTTTCGACTAGCGGAATCTTAGTCGAGCAGTACTTC.

V and J are TRBV23-1 and TRBJ1-4, with 9 bases that match TRBD1. TRBV23-1 has ORF status, its function being uncertain. V lost 8 bases, J lost 2 bases, and 12 bases stayed unmatched. There are 17 residues in the CDR3. The CDR3 region is CASARQGVTPTNEKLFF. CDR3 nucleotides: TGCGCCAGCGCCCGACAGGGGGTAACTCCGACTAATGAAAAACTGTTTTTT.

CDR3 protein: CASSSIADNRGLGGYTF. The CDR3 DNA reads TGTGCCAGCAGCTCAATAGCCGACAACAGGGGCCTAGGTGGCTACACCTTC. The chain links TRBV7-9 to TRBJ1-2, with 7 bases aligning to TRBD1. J lost 7 bases, V lost 4 bases, and 18 bases had no gene match. Germline assignment: CDR1 SEHNR and CDR2 FQNEAQ (reference sequence). This CDR3 is 17 amino acids long.